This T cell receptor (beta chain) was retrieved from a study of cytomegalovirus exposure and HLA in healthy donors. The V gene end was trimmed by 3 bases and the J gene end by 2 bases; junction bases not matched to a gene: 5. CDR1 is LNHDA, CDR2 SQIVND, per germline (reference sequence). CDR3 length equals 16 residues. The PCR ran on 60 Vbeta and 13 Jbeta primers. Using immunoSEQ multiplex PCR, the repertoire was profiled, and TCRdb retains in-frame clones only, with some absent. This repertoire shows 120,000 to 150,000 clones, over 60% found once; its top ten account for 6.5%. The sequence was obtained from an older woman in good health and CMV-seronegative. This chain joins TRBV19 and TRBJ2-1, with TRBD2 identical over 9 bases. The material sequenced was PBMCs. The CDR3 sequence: CASSMVASGTYNEQFF. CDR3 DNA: TGTGCCAGTAGTATGGTGGCTAGCGGGACCTACAATGAGCAGTTCTTC.